The 30 T cell receptor beta chains in this list originate from one sample, sequenced in a study of blood T cell repertoires in COVID-19. Here immunoSEQ multiplex PCR was the method, and the copy in TCRdb shows in-frame clones only, minus some. The sample lists under 250,000 clones, approximately 89% occurring once. The sample taken for sequencing was PBMCs or T cells enriched from blood (not recorded which). The receptors originated from a woman in her twenties or thirties with acute COVID-19.

Only one count was recorded for this clone. J is TRBJ2-1 and V is TRBV9; 7 bases align to TRBD1. Germline V gene lookup returns CDR1 SGDLS and CDR2 YYNGEE. The CDR3 consists of 14 residues. The junction had 8 bases not matched to a gene; V was cut back by 4 bases and J by 7 bases. Written as DNA, the CDR3 is TGTGCCAGCAGCCTTAAGGACAGGAGGAATGAGCAGTTCTTC. Translated, it gives CASSLKDRRNEQFF.

The V and J genes are TRBV27 and TRBJ1-6; 8 bases agree with TRBD1. Germline V gene data show CDR1 as MNHEY and CDR2 as SMNVEV (reference sequence). The CDR3 consists of 14 residues. Unmatched junction bases numbered 4, after V lost 6 bases and J lost 6 bases. The CDR3 loop reads CASRRTGSNSPLHF. The CDR3 DNA is TGTGCCAGCAGACGGACAGGGAGTAATTCACCCCTCCACTTT.

This clone was seen only once. In DNA form, the CDR3 reads TGCGCCAGCAGCCAAGATACTGGCAGGGGAGCCTACAATGAGCAGTTCTTC. The encoded protein is CASSQDTGRGAYNEQFF. The genes are TRBV4-3 and TRBJ2-1, with D perhaps matching TRBD1 (6 bases). Trimming pared 0 bases from V and 2 bases from J, leaving 14 bases between. Germline loops: CDR1 LGHNA, CDR2 YSLEER. The CDR3 totals 17 residues.

The chain couples TRBV27 to TRBJ1-1, with D hard to call. Germline V gene lookup returns CDR1 MNHEY and CDR2 SMNVEV (reference sequence). The CDR3 totals 13 residues. Trimming cost V 7 bases and J 0 bases, with 9 bases left between them. In DNA, the CDR3 is TGTGCCAGCAAGCCGGGATTGAACACTGAAGCTTTCTTT. Protein product: CASKPGLNTEAFF.

V is TRBV19 and J is TRBJ1-5, with 7 bases matching TRBD1. CDR3 size: 17 residues. Germline-derived CDR1 and CDR2 are LNHDA and SQIVND (reference sequence). J was trimmed by 3 bases and V by 7 bases; bases with no gene match: 15. The CDR3 region has the DNA TGTGCCAGTAAACCCGACAGGGCCCAGGGACCCAATCAGCCCCAGCATTTT. Its protein product is CASKPDRAQGPNQPQHF. Filled out from reference TRBV19 and TRBJ1-5, the complete variable domain reads DGGITQSPKYLFRKEGQNVTLSCEQNLNHDAMYWYRQDPGQGLRLIYYSQIVNDFQKGDIAEGYSVSREKKESFPLTVTSAQKNPTAFYLCASKPDRAQGPNQPQHFGDGTRLSIL.

V gene TRBV10-3 combines with J gene TRBJ2-3, with a possible D match to TRBD1 (6 bases). Germline-derived CDR1 and CDR2 are ENHRY and SYGVKD. The CDR3 covers 16 residues. Trimming removed 0 bases from V and 6 bases from J, with 16 bases in between. CDR3 DNA: TGTGCCATCAGTGAGTCGAAGGGGGTAGGACCTGATACGCAGTATTTT. Residues: CAISESKGVGPDTQYF.

The chain joins TRBV20-1 to TRBJ1-5, with a tentative D call TRBD1 (5 bases). CDR1 is DFQATT, CDR2 SNEGSKA, per germline (reference sequence). The CDR3 extends over 16 amino acids. The V gene lost 3 bases and the J gene lost 1 base, with 16 bases spanning the gap. In nucleotides, the CDR3 is TGCAGTGCTAGTGGTCAGGGAAGCTCCAGCAATCAGCCCCAGCATTTT. Protein product: CSASGQGSSSNQPQHF.

The chain joins TRBV4-1 to TRBJ1-5; 9 nucleotides agree with TRBD1. Per the germline V gene, CDR1 is MGHRA and CDR2 is YSYEKL. Trimming removed 0 bases from V and 4 bases from J; junction bases left unmatched: 4. The CDR3 extends over 16 amino acids. CDR3 amino acids: CASSQERDRVNQPQHF. In nucleotides, the CDR3 is TGCGCCAGCAGCCAAGAACGGGACAGGGTTAATCAGCCCCAGCATTTT.

V gene TRBV27 combines with J gene TRBJ2-7; unclear D gene. The CDR3 is made up of 13 amino acids. Germline V lookup: CDR1 MNHEY, CDR2 SMNVEV (reference sequence). With 5 bases removed from V and 4 bases from J, the gap between germline ends came to 12 bases. The CDR3, as DNA: TGTGCCAGCAGTCCCAGGATCGCTTACGAGCAGTACTTC. Translation: CASSPRIAYEQYF.

The genes are TRBV6-5 and TRBJ1-1; D not resolved. Trimming removed 6 bases at V and 1 base at J, with 6 bases between. In germline, CDR1 is MNHEY, CDR2 SVGAGI. This CDR3 spans 12 amino acids. In DNA, the CDR3 is TGTGCCAGCAGCCCGGGGAACACTGAAGCTTTCTTT. It encodes CASSPGNTEAFF.

As for this clone: Sequence at one end of the junction differs from germline and may be a read error. The chain is built from TRBV9 and TRBJ2-7; D perhaps matches TRBD2 (7 bases). Per germline, CDR1 SGDLS and CDR2 YYNGEE. CDR3 length: 14 amino acids. The CDR3 DNA follows: TGTGCCAGCAGCCAAGGGGGGGATCCCTACGGGCAGTACTTC. Its protein product is CASSQGGDPYGQYF.

The chain is built from TRBV5-1 and TRBJ2-5, with 8 bases fitting TRBD1. CDR1 is SGHRS and CDR2 is YFSETQ in the germline V gene. The CDR3 is 15 amino acids. Trimming took 4 bases from V and 0 from J; bases not matched to a gene: 5. CDR3 in DNA: TGCGCCAGCAGCGGGGGACAGGCGTACCAAGAGACCCAGTACTTC. Its translation is CASSGGQAYQETQYF.

The V and J genes are TRBV28 and TRBJ2-7, with TRBD1 as a possible D gene (7 bases). V was cut by 8 bases and J by 3 bases, with 17 bases left in between. The V gene's germline CDR1 is MDHEN and CDR2 SYDVKM. The CDR3 is made up of 14 amino acids. This CDR3 reads CASHVAGGGYEQYF. The CDR3 DNA sequence: TGTGCCAGCCATGTTGCAGGGGGAGGCTACGAGCAGTACTTC.

The chain combines TRBV19 with TRBJ1-2; possibly TRBD1 for D (6 bases). Germline V gene lookup returns CDR1 LNHDA and CDR2 SQIVND (reference sequence). This CDR3 comprises 13 residues. V lost 5 bases and J 7 bases, leaving 14 bases between the germline ends. The CDR3 protein is CASSLTGSVGYTF. The CDR3 DNA reads as TGTGCCAGTAGTCTTACAGGGTCTGTTGGCTACACCTTC.

This sequence joins TRBV30 and TRBJ1-1, with D maybe TRBD1 (5 bases). Germline V gene lookup returns CDR1 GTSNPN and CDR2 SVGIG (reference sequence). The CDR3 is made up of 15 amino acids. Trimming cost V 4 bases and J 0 bases, with 15 bases left between them. The CDR3, as DNA: TGTGCCTGGATACCCAGTTGGGGGGTGAACACTGAAGCTTTCTTT. Encoded protein: CAWIPSWGVNTEAFF.

The chain combines TRBV14 with TRBJ2-1; 11 nucleotides agree with TRBD2. The CDR3 runs 17 residues. Germline CDR1 reads SGHDN; CDR2 reads FVKESK. V shed 2 bases and J 6 bases; nucleotides not matched to a gene: 9. The CDR3 DNA is TGTGCCAGCAGCCAACCAATCATAGCGGGGGGGGTCAATGAGCAGTTCTTC. Protein product: CASSQPIIAGGVNEQFF.

This chain joins TRBV30 and TRBJ2-7, with TRBD1 matching 7 bases. Germline loops: CDR1 GTSNPN, CDR2 SVGIG (reference sequence). The trim removed 3 bases at V and 3 bases at J, leaving 8 bases unmatched. The CDR3 is 14 amino acids. CDR3 DNA sequence: TGTGCCTGGAGCCCGGGACAGTCGGTCTACGAGCAGTACTTC. It translates to CAWSPGQSVYEQYF.

CDR3 DNA: TGTGCCAGCAGTTTAGTGAGGACAGGCTCCTACGAGCAGTACTTC. It yields the protein CASSLVRTGSYEQYF. V gene TRBV28 combines with J gene TRBJ2-7; TRBD1 agrees at 7 bases. The trim removed 2 bases at V and 0 bases at J, leaving 4 bases unmatched. The CDR3 is 15 amino acids. Per germline, CDR1 MDHEN and CDR2 SYDVKM. Together with reference TRBV28 and TRBJ2-7, the CDR3 gives the full variable domain: DVKVTQSSRYLVKRTGEKVFLECVQDMDHENMFWYRQDPGLGLRLIYFSYDVKMKEKGDIPEGYSVSREKKERFSLILESASTNQTSMYLCASSLVRTGSYEQYFGPGTRLTVT.

V usage is TRBV30 and J usage is TRBJ1-1; 7 bases align to TRBD1. The CDR3 spans 13 residues. Germline assignment: CDR1 GTSNPN and CDR2 SVGIG (reference sequence). The ends lost 6 bases at V and 1 base at J; junction bases unmatched: 5. CDR3 nucleotide sequence: TGTGCCTGCCCGGGACAGCCGAACACTGAAGCTTTCTTT. Translating gives CACPGQPNTEAFF. Full variable domain (remainder filled in from reference TRBV30 and TRBJ1-1): SQTIHQWPATLVQPVGSPLSLECTVEGTSNPNLYWYRQAAGRGLQLLFYSVGIGQISSEVPQNLSASRPQDRQFILSSKKLLLSDSGFYLCACPGQPNTEAFFGQGTRLTVV.

V gene TRBV6-5 combines with J gene TRBJ2-5; possibly TRBD2 for D (5 bases). CDR1 is MNHEY, CDR2 SVGAGI, per germline. The V end was cut by 4 bases, the J end by 4 bases, with 13 bases between. The CDR3 totals 14 residues. CDR3 bases: TGTGCCAGCAGTTTCCCGTCGGAGGCAGAGACCCAGTACTTC. Residues: CASSFPSEAETQYF.

The genes are TRBV4-1 and TRBJ1-6; the match to TRBD1 covers 10 bases. V was pared by 0 bases and J by 8 bases, with 1 base of the junction left unmatched. Germline lookup yields CDR1 MGHRA and CDR2 YSYEKL. The CDR3 contains 15 residues. The CDR3 DNA reads as TGCGCCAGCAGCCAAGAGGGGACAGGGGATTCACCCCTCCACTTT. Translating gives CASSQEGTGDSPLHF.

The V and J genes are TRBV19 and TRBJ1-1, with 9 bases that match TRBD1. Trimming took 6 bases from V and 2 from J; bases not matched to a gene: 4. The CDR3 has 14 residues. Germline V lookup: CDR1 LNHDA, CDR2 SQIVND (reference sequence). This CDR3 reads CASSHRGLNTEAFF. CDR3 nucleotide sequence: TGTGCCAGTAGCCACAGGGGGCTAAACACTGAAGCTTTCTTT.

V gene TRBV3-1 (or the pseudogene TRBV3-2) combines with J gene TRBJ1-2; D is ambiguous. Trimming removed 0 bases at V and 4 bases at J, with 9 bases between. Germline V CDR1 and CDR2: LGHDT, YNNKEL (reference sequence). This CDR3 has 14 amino acids. CDR3 amino acids: CASSQERQLYGYTF. The DNA of the CDR3 is TGTGCCAGCAGCCAAGAGCGGCAGCTCTATGGCTACACCTTC.

The CDR3 loop reads CATSRVGTDRQPQHF. For the CDR3, the DNA is TGTGCCACCAGCAGAGTAGGCACAGATCGTCAGCCCCAGCATTTT. This sequence joins TRBV15 and TRBJ1-5; no clear D. Trimming took off 1 base at V and 6 bases at J, with 13 bases between the two ends. CDR1 and CDR2 from the germline V gene are LNHNV and YYDKDF (reference sequence). This CDR3 region has 15 residues.

V usage is TRBV9 and J usage is TRBJ1-6, with D hard to call. V lost 4 bases and J 6 bases, leaving 5 bases between the germline ends. Germline-derived CDR1 and CDR2 are SGDLS and YYNGEE. This CDR3 contains 12 residues. The CDR3 coding sequence is TGTGCCAGCAGCCCCGGTAATTCACCCCTCCACTTT. Protein: CASSPGNSPLHF. Complete variable domain (other parts from reference TRBV9 and TRBJ1-6): DSGVTQTPKHLITATGQRVTLRCSPRSGDLSVYWYQQSLDQGLQFLIQYYNGEERAKGNILERFSAQQFPDLHSELNLSSLELGDSALYFCASSPGNSPLHFGNGTRLTVT.

The chain links TRBV4-3 to TRBJ2-3, with 12 bases matching TRBD2. Germline V gives CDR1 LGHNA, CDR2 YSLEER. This CDR3 region has 17 residues. Trimming at V came to 1 base and at J to 5 bases, leaving 7 bases not matched to a gene. CDR3 amino acids: CASSQALAGGPQDTQYF. The CDR3 coding sequence is TGCGCCAGCAGCCAAGCTCTAGCGGGGGGGCCGCAAGATACGCAGTATTTT.

The CDR3 nucleotides read TGTGCCAGCAGCGCCGCGGGGGGCACTGAAGCTTTCTTT. Its protein product is CASSAAGGTEAFF. The gene calls are TRBV9 and TRBJ1-1; tentatively, D is TRBD1 (5 bases). V lost 3 bases and J 4 bases, leaving 10 bases between the germline ends. From germline, CDR1 is SGDLS and CDR2 YYNGEE. CDR3 length equals 13 residues.

This clone was counted a single time. The chain uses TRBV29-1 and TRBJ2-3, with 7 positions matching TRBD1. The CDR3 sequence is 17 residues long. Trimming removed 1 base from V and 1 base from J; junction bases left unmatched: 11. CDR1 and CDR2 from the germline V gene are SQVTM and ANQGSEA. The CDR3 sequence is CSVEGRIGGSGTDTQYF. DNA of the CDR3: TGCAGCGTTGAAGGGAGAATAGGGGGCTCTGGCACAGATACGCAGTATTTT.

V gene TRBV5-1 combines with J gene TRBJ2-7; 8 bases are shared with TRBD1. The J segment lost 7 bases and the V segment lost 2 bases, leaving 8 bases of the junction unmatched. CDR1 and CDR2 (germline): SGHRS, YFSETQ. The CDR3 contains 14 residues. The CDR3 protein is CASSLPTGALEQYF. In DNA form, the CDR3 reads TGCGCCAGCAGCTTACCGACAGGGGCCTTGGAGCAGTACTTC.

CDR3 amino acids: CASSLGLAGGLGTYNEQFF. CDR3 DNA: TGCGCCAGCAGCTTGGGACTAGCGGGGGGGCTAGGGACCTACAATGAGCAGTTCTTC. The gene calls are TRBV5-1 and TRBJ2-1; 14 bases fit TRBD2. This CDR3 has 19 amino acids. The J segment lost 2 bases and the V segment lost 0 bases, leaving 7 bases of the junction unmatched. Germline V gene sequence: CDR1 SGHRS, CDR2 YFSETQ.